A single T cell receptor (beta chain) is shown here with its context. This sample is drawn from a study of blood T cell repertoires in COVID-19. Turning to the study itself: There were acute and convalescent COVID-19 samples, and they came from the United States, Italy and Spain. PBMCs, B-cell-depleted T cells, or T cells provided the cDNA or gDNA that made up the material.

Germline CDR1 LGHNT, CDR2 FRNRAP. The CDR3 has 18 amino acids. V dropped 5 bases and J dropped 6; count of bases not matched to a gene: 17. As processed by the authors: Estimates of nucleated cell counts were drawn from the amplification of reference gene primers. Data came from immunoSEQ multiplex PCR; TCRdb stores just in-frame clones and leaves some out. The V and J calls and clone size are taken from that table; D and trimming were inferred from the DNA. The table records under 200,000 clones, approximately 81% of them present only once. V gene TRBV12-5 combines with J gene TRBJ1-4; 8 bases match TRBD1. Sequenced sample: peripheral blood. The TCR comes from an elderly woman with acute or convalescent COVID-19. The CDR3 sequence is CASGPGRTGPPLYEKLFF. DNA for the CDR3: TGTGCTAGTGGTCCGGGCCGGACAGGGCCCCCCCTATATGAAAAACTGTTTTTT.